This is a list of T cell receptor beta chains from one sample in a study of graft-versus-host responses after intestinal transplantation. Here immunoSEQ multiplex PCR was the method, and the copy in TCRdb shows in-frame clones only, minus some. Of over 85,000 clones listed, 85% to 95% are singletons. For these receptors, no antigen is known. The starting material was unstimulated CD8+ T cells sorted from spleen or lymph node cells, obtained before intestinal transplant. These receptors were obtained from a human donor who received an intestinal transplant. CDR3s include the opening cysteine and the closing phenylalanine or tryptophan. The D gene is left open where the match is weak. Some rows mark clone size as missing; the rest say once, few, many or name a class of expanded clone.

abundance,j_gene,d_gene,v_gene,CDR3aa
-,TRBJ2-2,-,TRBV10-3,CAISEWTIDTRELFF
-,TRBJ1-1,-,TRBV27,CASFTVRGYLEAFF
-,TRBJ2-7,-,TRBV19,CASSIGGSYEQYF
few,TRBJ2-5,TRBD1,TRBV27,CASSYRDSQETQYF
once,TRBJ2-3,-,TRBV30,CAWNKGASTDTQYF
-,TRBJ2-7,-,TRBV7-9,CASSSGGNDYEQYF
-,TRBJ1-1,-,TRBV13,CASSLVGLGTEAFF
once,TRBJ2-5,-,TRBV5-1,CASILTQAGRGETQYF
-,TRBJ2-7,-,TRBV6-1,CASSPGIYEQYF
-,TRBJ2-7,-,TRBV7-9,CASSPAPGRGYEQYF
-,TRBJ1-5,-,TRBV9,CASSEGVSNQPQHF
-,TRBJ2-7,-,TRBV29-1,CSVANTYEQYF
-,TRBJ1-2,-,TRBV5-1,CASSFSGEWDGYTF
once,TRBJ1-2,TRBD1,TRBV27,CASSLSADRAWGYTF